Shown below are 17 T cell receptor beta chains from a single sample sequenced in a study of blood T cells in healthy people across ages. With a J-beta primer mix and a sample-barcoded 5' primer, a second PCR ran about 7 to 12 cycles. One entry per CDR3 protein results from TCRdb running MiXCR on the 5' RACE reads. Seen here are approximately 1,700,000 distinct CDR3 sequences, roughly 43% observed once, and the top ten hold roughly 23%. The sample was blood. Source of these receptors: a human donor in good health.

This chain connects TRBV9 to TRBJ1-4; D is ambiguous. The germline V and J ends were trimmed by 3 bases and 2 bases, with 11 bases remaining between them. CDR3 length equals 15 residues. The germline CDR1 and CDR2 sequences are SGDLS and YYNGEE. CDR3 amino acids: CASSAGRSTNEKLFF. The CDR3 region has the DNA TGTGCCAGCAGCGCAGGACGTAGTACTAATGAAAAACTGTTTTTT. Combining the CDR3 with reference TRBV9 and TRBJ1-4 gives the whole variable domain DSGVTQTPKHLITATGQRVTLRCSPRSGDLSVYWYQQSLDQGLQFLIQYYNGEERAKGNILERFSAQQFPDLHSELNLSSLELGDSALYFCASSAGRSTNEKLFFGSGTQLSVL.

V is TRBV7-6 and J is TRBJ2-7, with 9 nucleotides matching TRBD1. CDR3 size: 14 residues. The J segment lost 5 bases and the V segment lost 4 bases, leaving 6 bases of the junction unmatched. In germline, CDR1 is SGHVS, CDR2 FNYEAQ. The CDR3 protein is CASSSWDRDNEQYF. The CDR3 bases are TGTGCCAGCAGCTCGTGGGACAGGGACAACGAGCAGTACTTC.

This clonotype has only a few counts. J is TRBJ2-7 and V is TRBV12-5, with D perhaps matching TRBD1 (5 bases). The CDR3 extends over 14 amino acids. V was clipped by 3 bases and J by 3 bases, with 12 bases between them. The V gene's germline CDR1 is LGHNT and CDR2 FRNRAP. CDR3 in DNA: TGTGCTAGTGGTTTTGGTACAGGAATCTACGAGCAGTACTTC. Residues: CASGFGTGIYEQYF.

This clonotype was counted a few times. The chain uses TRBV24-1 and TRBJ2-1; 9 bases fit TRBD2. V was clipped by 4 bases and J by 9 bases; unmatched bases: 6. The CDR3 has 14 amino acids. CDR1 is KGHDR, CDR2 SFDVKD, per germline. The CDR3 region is CATSDAGGPGEQFF. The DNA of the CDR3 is TGTGCCACCAGTGACGCGGGGGGGCCAGGTGAGCAGTTCTTC.

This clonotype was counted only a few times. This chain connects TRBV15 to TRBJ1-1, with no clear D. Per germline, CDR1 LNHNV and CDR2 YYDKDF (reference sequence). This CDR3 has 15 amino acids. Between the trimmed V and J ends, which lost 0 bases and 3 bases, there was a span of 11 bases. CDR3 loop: CATSREGGKHTEAFF. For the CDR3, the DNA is TGTGCCACCAGCAGAGAGGGAGGGAAGCACACTGAAGCTTTCTTT.

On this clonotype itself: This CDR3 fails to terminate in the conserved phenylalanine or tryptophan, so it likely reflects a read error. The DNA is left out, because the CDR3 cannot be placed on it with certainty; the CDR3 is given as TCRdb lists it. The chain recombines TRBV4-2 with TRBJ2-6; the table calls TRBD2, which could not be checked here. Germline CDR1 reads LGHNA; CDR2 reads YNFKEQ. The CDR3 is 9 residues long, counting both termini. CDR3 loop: CASSQADYT.

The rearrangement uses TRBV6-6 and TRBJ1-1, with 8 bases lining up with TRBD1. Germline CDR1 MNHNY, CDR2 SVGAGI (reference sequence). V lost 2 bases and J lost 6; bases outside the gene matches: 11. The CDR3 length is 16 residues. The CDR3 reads CASSYDTQGALAEAFF. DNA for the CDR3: TGTGCCAGCAGTTACGATACCCAGGGGGCGCTTGCTGAAGCTTTCTTT.

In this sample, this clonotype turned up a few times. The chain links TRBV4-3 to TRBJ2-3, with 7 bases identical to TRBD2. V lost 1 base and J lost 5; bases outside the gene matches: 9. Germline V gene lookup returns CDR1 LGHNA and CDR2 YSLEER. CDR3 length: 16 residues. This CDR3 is CASSQVPGTGGDTQYF. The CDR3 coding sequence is TGCGCCAGCAGCCAAGTCCCTGGGACGGGAGGAGATACGCAGTATTTT.

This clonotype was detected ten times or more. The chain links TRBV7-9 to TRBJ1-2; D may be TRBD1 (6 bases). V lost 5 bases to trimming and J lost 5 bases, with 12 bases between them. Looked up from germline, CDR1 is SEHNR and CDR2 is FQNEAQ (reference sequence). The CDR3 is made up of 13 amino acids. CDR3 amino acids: CASSARTEYGYTF. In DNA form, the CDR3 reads TGTGCCAGCAGCGCCCGGACAGAGTATGGCTACACCTTC.

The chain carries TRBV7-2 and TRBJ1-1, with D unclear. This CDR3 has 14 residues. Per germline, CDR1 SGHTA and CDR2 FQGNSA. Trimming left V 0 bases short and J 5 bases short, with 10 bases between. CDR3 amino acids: CASSLARISTEAFF. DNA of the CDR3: TGTGCCAGCAGCTTAGCGCGGATTAGTACTGAAGCTTTCTTT.

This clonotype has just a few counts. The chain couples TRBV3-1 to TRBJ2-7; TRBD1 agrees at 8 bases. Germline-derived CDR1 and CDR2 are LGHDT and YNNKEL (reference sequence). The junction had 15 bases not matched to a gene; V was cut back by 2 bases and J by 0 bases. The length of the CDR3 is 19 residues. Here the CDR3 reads CASSQFYGTGDERSYEQYF. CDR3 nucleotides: TGTGCCAGCAGCCAATTTTATGGGACAGGAGATGAGCGCTCCTACGAGCAGTACTTC.

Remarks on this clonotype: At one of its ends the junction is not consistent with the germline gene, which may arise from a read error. CDR3 region: CSASDRRGHTDRQYF. The CDR3 DNA reads as TGCAGTGCTAGTGATAGGAGGGGGCACACAGATAGGCAGTATTTT. The gene calls are TRBV20-1 and TRBJ2-3, with D perhaps matching TRBD1 (7 bases). The length of the CDR3 is 15 residues. The germline V gene has CDR1 DFQATT and CDR2 SNEGSKA (reference sequence).

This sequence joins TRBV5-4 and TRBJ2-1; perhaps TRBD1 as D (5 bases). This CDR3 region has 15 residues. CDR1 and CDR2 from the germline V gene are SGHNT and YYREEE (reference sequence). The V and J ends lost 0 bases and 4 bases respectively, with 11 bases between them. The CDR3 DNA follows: TGTGCCAGCAGCTTGGGACAGATCAGTTACAATGAGCAGTTCTTC. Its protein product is CASSLGQISYNEQFF.

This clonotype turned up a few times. As DNA, the CDR3 is TGTGCCAGCAGCTTGGCCTGGGGGGCCGGGGAGCTGTTTTTT. This gives the protein CASSLAWGAGELFF. V is TRBV5-5 and J is TRBJ2-2; TRBD2 might be the D (6 bases). The germline CDR1 and CDR2 sequences are SGHKS and YYEKEE (reference sequence). Trimming left V 0 bases short and J 6 bases short, with 9 bases between. The CDR3 is made up of 14 amino acids.

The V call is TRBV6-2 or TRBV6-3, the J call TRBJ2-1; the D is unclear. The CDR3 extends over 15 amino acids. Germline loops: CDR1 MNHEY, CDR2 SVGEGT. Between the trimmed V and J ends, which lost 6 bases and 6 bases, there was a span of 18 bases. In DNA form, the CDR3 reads TGTGCCAGCAGCCCCCGGGCGGCTCGAGGCAATGAGCAGTTCTTC. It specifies CASSPRAARGNEQFF.

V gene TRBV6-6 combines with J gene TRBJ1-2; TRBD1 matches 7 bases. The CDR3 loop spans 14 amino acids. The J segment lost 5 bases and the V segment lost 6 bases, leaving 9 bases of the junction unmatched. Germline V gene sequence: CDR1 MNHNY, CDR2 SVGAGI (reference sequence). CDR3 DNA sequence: TGTGCCAGCAGCAACCGGGACAGCATATATGGCTACACCTTC. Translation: CASSNRDSIYGYTF.

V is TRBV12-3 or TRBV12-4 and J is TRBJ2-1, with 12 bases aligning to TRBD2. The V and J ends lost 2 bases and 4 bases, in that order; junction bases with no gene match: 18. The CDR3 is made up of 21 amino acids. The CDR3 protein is CASSLSFRLAGGLWRYNEQFF. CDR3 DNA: TGTGCCAGCAGTTTAAGTTTTCGGCTAGCGGGGGGGCTGTGGAGGTACAATGAGCAGTTCTTC.